What follows is one T cell receptor beta chain and its context. What it recognizes is unknown. The entry originates in a study of T cells expressing NK-cell markers. Findings and caveats of the study: Among four donors, these clonotypes also ranked first in the CD3+CD56-NKG2C+ fraction.

Researchers built TCR beta cDNA using 5'RACE template switching with UMIs. TCRdb reprocessed the 5' RACE reads and stores each CDR3 protein as one record, lacking DNA. The sample has some 110,000 distinct CDR3 sequences. This TCR was sampled from a woman aged 18-70 years in good health. Sequencing was done on a sample of blood T cells: a sorted CD56 or NKG2C T cell subset, CD4+ or CD8+ T cells, or bulk PBMC T cells (not recorded which).

CDR3 loop: CASSFAGQGTEAFF. This chain connects TRBV19 to TRBJ1-1; checking the TCRdb D call of TRBD1 is not possible without DNA. The germline V gene encodes CDR1 LNHDA and CDR2 SQIVND (reference sequence). The CDR3 extends over 14 amino acids. Using reference TRBV19 and TRBJ1-1 for the parts outside the CDR3, the full variable domain is DGGITQSPKYLFRKEGQNVTLSCEQNLNHDAMYWYRQDPGQGLRLIYYSQIVNDFQKGDIAEGYSVSREKKESFPLTVTSAQKNPTAFYLCASSFAGQGTEAFFGQGTRLTVV.